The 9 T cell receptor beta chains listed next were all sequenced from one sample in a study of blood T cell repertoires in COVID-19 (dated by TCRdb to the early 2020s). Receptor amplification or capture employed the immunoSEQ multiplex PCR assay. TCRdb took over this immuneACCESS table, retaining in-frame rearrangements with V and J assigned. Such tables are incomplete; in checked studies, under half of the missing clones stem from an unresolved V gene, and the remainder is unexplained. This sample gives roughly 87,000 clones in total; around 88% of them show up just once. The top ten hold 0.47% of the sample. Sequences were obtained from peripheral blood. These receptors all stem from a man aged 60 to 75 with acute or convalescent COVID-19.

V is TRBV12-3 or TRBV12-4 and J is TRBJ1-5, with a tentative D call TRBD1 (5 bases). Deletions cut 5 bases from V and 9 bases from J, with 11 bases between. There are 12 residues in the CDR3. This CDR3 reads CASSTSQGPQHF. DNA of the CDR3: TGTGCCAGCAGTACCAGCCAGGGGCCCCAGCATTTT.

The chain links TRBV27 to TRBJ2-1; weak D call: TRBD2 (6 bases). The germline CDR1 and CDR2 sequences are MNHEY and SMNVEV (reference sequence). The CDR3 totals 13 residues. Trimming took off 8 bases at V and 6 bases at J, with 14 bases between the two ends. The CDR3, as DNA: TGTGCCAGCCAAGGCGGGACGCCCAATGAGCAGTTCTTC. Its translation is CASQGGTPNEQFF.

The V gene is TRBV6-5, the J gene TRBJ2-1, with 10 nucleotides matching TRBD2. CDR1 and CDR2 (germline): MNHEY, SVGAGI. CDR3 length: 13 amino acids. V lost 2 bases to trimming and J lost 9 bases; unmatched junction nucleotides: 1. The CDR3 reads CASSYVAGGEQFF. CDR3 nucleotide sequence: TGTGCCAGCAGTTACGTAGCGGGGGGTGAGCAGTTCTTC.

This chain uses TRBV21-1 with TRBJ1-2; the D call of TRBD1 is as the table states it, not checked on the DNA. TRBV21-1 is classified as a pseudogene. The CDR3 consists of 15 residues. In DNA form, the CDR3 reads TGTGCCAGCAGCAAGGGGGACAGGACTAACTATGGCTACACCTTC. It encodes CASSKGDRTNYGYTF.

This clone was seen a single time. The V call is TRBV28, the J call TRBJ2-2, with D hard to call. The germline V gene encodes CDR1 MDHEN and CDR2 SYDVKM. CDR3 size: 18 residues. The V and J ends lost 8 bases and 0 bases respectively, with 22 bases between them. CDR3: CASHSPLRGSANTGELFF. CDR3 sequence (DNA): TGTGCCAGCCATTCCCCCTTGAGAGGAAGCGCGAACACCGGGGAGCTGTTTTTT. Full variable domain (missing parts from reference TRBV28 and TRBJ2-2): DVKVTQSSRYLVKRTGEKVFLECVQDMDHENMFWYRQDPGLGLRLIYFSYDVKMKEKGDIPEGYSVSREKKERFSLILESASTNQTSMYLCASHSPLRGSANTGELFFGEGSRLTVL.

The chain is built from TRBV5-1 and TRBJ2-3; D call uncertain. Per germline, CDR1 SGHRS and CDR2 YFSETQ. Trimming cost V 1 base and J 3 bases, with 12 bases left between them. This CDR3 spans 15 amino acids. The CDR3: CASSLRFRKTDTQYF. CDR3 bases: TGCGCCAGCAGCTTGCGATTCAGAAAAACAGATACGCAGTATTTT.

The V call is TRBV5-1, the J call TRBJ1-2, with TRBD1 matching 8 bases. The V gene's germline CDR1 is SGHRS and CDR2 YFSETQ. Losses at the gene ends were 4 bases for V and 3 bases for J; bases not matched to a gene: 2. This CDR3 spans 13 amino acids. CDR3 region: CASSQQGDYGYTF. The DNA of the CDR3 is TGCGCCAGCAGCCAACAGGGGGACTATGGCTACACCTTC. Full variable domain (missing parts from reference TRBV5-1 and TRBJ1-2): KAGVTQTPRYLIKTRGQQVTLSCSPISGHRSVSWYQQTPGQGLQFLFEYFSETQRNKGNFPGRFSGRQFSNSRSEMNVSTLELGDSALYLCASSQQGDYGYTFGSGTRLTVV.

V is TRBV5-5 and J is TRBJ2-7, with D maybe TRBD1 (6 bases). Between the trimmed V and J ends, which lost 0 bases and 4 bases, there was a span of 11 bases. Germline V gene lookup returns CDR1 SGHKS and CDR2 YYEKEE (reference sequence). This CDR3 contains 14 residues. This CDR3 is CASSLGRGPYEQYF. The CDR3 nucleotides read TGTGCCAGCAGCTTGGGCAGGGGTCCGTACGAGCAGTACTTC.

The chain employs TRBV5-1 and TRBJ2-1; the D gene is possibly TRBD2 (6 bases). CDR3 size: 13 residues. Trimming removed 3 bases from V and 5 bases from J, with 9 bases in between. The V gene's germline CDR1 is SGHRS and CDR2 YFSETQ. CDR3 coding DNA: TGCGCCAGCAGCTCGGGACTTGACAATGAGCAGTTCTTC. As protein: CASSSGLDNEQFF.